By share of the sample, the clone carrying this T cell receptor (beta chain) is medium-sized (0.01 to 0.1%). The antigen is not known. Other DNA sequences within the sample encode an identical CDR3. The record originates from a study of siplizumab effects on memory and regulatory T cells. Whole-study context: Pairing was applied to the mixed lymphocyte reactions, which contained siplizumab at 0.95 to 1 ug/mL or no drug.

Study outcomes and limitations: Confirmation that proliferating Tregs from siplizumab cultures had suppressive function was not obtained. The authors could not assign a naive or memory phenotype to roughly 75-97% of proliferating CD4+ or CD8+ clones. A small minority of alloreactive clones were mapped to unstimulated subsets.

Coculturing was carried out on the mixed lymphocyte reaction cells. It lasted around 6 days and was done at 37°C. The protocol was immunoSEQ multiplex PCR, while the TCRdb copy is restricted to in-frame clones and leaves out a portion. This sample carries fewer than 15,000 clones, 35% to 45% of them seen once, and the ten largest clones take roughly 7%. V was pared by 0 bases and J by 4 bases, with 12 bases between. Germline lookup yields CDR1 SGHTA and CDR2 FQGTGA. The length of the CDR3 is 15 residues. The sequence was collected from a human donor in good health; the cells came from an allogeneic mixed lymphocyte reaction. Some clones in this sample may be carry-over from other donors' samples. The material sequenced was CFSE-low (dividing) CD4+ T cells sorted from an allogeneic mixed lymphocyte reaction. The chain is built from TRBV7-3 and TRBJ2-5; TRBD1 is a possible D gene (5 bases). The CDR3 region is CASSLTNGRGETQYF. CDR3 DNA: TGTGCCAGCAGCTTAACGAACGGAAGGGGAGAGACCCAGTACTTC.